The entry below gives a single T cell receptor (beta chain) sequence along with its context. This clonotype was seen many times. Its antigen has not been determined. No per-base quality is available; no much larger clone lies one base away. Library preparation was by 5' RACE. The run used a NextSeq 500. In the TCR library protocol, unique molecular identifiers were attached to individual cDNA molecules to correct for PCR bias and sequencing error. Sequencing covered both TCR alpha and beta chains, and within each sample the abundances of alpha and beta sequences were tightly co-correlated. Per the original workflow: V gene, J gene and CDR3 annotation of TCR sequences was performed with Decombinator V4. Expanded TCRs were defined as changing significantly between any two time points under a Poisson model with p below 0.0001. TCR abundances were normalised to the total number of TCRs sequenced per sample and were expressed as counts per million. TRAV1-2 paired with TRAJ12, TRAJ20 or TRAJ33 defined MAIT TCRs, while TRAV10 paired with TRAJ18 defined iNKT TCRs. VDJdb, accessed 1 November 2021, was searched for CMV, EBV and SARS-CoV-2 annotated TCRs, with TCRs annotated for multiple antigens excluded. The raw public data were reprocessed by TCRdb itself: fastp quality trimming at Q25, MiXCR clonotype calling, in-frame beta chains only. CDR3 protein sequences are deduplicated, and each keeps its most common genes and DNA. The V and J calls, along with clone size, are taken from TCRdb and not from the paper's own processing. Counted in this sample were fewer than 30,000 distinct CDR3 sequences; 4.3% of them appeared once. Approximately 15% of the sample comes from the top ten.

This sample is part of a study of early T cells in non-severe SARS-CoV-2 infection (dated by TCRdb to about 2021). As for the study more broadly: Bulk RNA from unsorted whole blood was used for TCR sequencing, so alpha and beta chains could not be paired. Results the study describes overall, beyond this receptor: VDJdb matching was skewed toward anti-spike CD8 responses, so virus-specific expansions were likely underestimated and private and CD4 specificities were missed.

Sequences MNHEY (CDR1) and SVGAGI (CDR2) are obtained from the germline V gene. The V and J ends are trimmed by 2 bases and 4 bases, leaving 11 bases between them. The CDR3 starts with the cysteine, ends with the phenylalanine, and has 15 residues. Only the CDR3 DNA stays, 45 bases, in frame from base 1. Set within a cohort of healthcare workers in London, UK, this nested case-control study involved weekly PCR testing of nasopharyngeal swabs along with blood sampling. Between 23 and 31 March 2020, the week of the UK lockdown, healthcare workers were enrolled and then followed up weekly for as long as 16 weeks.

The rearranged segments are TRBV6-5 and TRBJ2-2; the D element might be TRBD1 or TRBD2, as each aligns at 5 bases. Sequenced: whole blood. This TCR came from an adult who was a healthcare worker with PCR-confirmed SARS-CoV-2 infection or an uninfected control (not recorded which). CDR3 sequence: CASSYRGAGTGELFF. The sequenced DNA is TGTGCCAGCAGTTACAGGGGCGCGGGCACCGGGGAGCTGTTTTTT.